The entry that follows covers one T cell receptor beta chain sequence. Naive CD8 cells, CD45RO-negative and positively selected for CCR7, excluded terminally differentiated effector memory CD45RA+ cells. The germline CDR1 and CDR2 sequences are SGHDT and YYEEEE. With 0 bases removed from V and 3 bases from J, the gap between germline ends came to 7 bases. The CDR3 is 13 amino acids. Deep was the level used in running the assay. Some clones are missing from TCRdb's copy, which holds only in-frame ones; the method was immunoSEQ multiplex PCR. The repertoire holds around 2.1 million clones, 85% to 95% seen once, with more than 1.5% in the top ten. This sample is drawn from a study of shared clonotypes between healthy human individuals. Overall study context: For every donor, three CD4 naive, three CD4 memory, two CD8 naive and one CD8 memory plates were used.

The TCR originated in a man younger than 30 in good health. Some clones in this sample may be carry-over from other donors' samples. The chain employs TRBV5-6 and TRBJ2-7, with D unclear. Sequencing was carried out using naive CD8+ T cells from PBMCs. The CDR3 coding sequence is TGTGCCAGCAGCTTGGGCTATGGCTACGAGCAGTACTTC. Its protein is CASSLGYGYEQYF.